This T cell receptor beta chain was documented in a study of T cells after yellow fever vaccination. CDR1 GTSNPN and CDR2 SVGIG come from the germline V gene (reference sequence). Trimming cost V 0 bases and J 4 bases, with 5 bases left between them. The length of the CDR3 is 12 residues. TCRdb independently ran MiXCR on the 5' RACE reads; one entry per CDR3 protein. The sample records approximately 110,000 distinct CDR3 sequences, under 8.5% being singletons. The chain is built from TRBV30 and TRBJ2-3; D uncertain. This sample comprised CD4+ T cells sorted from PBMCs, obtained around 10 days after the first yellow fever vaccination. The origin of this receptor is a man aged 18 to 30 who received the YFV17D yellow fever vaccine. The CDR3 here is CAWSVTADTQYF. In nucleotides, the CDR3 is TGTGCCTGGAGTGTAACGGCAGATACGCAGTATTTT.